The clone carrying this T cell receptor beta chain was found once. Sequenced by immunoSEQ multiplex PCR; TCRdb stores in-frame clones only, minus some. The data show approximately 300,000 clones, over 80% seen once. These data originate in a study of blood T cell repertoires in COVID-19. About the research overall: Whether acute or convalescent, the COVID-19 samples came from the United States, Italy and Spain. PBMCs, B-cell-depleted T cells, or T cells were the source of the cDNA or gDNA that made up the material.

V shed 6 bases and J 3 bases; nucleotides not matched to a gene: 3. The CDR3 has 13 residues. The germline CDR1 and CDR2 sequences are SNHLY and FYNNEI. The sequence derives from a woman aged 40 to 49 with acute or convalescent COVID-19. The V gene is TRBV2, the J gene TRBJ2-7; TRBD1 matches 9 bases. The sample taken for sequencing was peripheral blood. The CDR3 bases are TGTGCCAGCAGGGGGACAGGGCGCTACGAGCAGTACGTC. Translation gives CASRGTGRYEQYV.